The 7 T cell receptor beta chains below all came from one sample that was sequenced in a study of T cell changes during pregnancy in multiple sclerosis. The repertoire was sequenced with immunoSEQ multiplex PCR; TCRdb's copy has only in-frame clones and lacks some. The table records around 96,000 clones, roughly 93% of them present only once. Sequencing used peripheral blood, obtained in the third trimester of pregnancy. These receptor sequences come from a female donor with multiple sclerosis, enrolled in a pregnancy study.

CDR3 in DNA: TGTGCCAGCAGCTTAGTCCTATCGGACGGAGGGTGGGTAGCTTTCTTT. Amino acid sequence: CASSLVLSDGGWVAFF. V gene TRBV7-9 combines with J gene TRBJ1-1; unclear D gene. The CDR3 length is 16 residues. Trimming took 1 base from V and 10 from J, leaving 22 bases between them. Germline V gene data show CDR1 as SEHNR and CDR2 as FQNEAQ (reference sequence).

The chain recombines TRBV6-1 with TRBJ2-5, with TRBD1 identical over 8 bases. The J segment lost 0 bases and the V segment lost 0 bases, leaving 3 bases of the junction unmatched. This CDR3 region has 16 residues. CDR1 and CDR2 (germline): MNHNS, SASEGT. The CDR3 bases are TGTGCCAGCAGTGAAGCGAACAGGGGGTACCAAGAGACCCAGTACTTC. Encoded protein: CASSEANRGYQETQYF.

J is TRBJ2-4 and V is TRBV7-8, with 11 nucleotides matching TRBD1. Germline V CDR1 and CDR2: SGHVS, FQNEAQ. The CDR3 sequence is 15 residues long. With 5 bases clipped from V and 6 bases from J, the junction kept 6 bases outside the gene matches. The CDR3, as DNA: TGTGCCAGCAGCGGACAGGGGGCGCGGGGAAACATTCAGTACTTC. Protein product: CASSGQGARGNIQYF.

This chain joins TRBV18 and TRBJ1-1; D is possibly TRBD1 (6 bases). The germline CDR1 and CDR2 sequences are KGHSH and LQKENI. The CDR3 has 14 residues. V was pared by 6 bases and J by 3 bases, with 14 bases between. This CDR3 reads CASSPKTGDTEAFF. CDR3 in DNA: TGTGCCAGCTCGCCTAAGACAGGAGACACTGAAGCTTTCTTT.

The genes are TRBV27 and TRBJ2-2; 9 bases map to TRBD1. V lost 5 bases, J lost 0 bases, and 10 bases stayed unmatched. CDR1 is MNHEY and CDR2 is SMNVEV in the germline V gene (reference sequence). There are 18 residues in the CDR3. CDR3 sequence (DNA): TGTGCCAGCAGTCCTATCCCGGGACAGGGAACGAACACCGGGGAGCTGTTTTTT. Its protein is CASSPIPGQGTNTGELFF.

The count of this clone is one. The rearrangement joins TRBV19 to TRBJ1-6; D gene unclear. Germline CDR1 and CDR2: LNHDA and SQIVND (reference sequence). V was trimmed by 3 bases and J by 9 bases, leaving 12 bases between them. CDR3 length equals 14 residues. The CDR3 sequence: CASSIPGAVSPLHF. DNA for the CDR3: TGTGCCAGTAGTATTCCGGGAGCTGTTTCACCCCTCCACTTT.

This chain uses TRBV6-5 with TRBJ2-1, with TRBD1 identical over 10 bases. The CDR3 runs 15 residues. CDR1 MNHEY and CDR2 SVGAGI come from the germline V gene. Losses at the gene ends were 7 bases for V and 4 bases for J; bases not matched to a gene: 7. The CDR3 protein is CASTTPGQGYNEQFF. CDR3 bases: TGTGCCAGCACCACACCGGGACAGGGGTACAATGAGCAGTTCTTC.